These 20 T cell receptor beta chains were sequenced from one sample in a study of CD8+ T cells in alopecia areata. Treatment given: oral pan-JAK inhibitor, 5-10 mg twice daily. Sequencing relied on a cDNA template that was reverse transcribed from extracted RNA. The protocol was immunoSEQ multiplex PCR, while the TCRdb copy is restricted to in-frame clones and leaves out a portion. The repertoire holds 120,000 to 150,000 clones, with about four fifths as singletons. The sequencing here drew on CD8+ T cells sorted from blood, taken at week 4, from a patient treated with tofacitinib. These TCRs come from a human donor with alopecia areata.

The chain is built from TRBV18 and TRBJ2-7; 10 nucleotides match TRBD1. The CDR3 runs 15 residues. The germline CDR1 and CDR2 sequences are KGHSH and LQKENI. Trimming removed 3 bases from V and 1 base from J; junction bases left unmatched: 3. The DNA of the CDR3 is TGTGCCAGCTCACCGGGGGACAGGGGTTCCTACGAGCAGTACTTC. Residues: CASSPGDRGSYEQYF.

The J gene is TRBJ1-2, the V gene TRBV29-1, with a weak D call TRBD1 (5 bases). Trimming took off 5 bases at V and 6 bases at J, with 16 bases between the two ends. Germline CDR1 and CDR2: SQVTM and ANQGSEA. The CDR3 loop spans 13 amino acids. CDR3 nucleotide sequence: TGCAGCGTTCGTTACTCTGGGGGGGATGGCTACACCTTC. This gives the protein CSVRYSGGDGYTF.

This sequence joins TRBV5-1 and TRBJ2-7; TRBD2 matches 10 bases. CDR3 length: 14 residues. CDR1 is SGHRS and CDR2 is YFSETQ in the germline V gene. V shed 2 bases and J 6 bases; nucleotides not matched to a gene: 5. CDR3 region: CASSLPGLASEQYF. For the CDR3, the DNA is TGCGCCAGCAGCTTACCGGGACTAGCGAGCGAGCAGTACTTC.

The rearrangement uses TRBV5-6 and TRBJ2-7, with 7 bases lining up with TRBD1. The CDR3 totals 14 residues. V trimming: 0 bases; J trimming: 3 bases; junction bases outside the gene matches: 3. Looked up from germline, CDR1 is SGHDT and CDR2 is YYEEEE. In nucleotides, the CDR3 is TGTGCCAGCAGCTTGGCGCACAGGGGCTACGAGCAGTACTTC. This codes for CASSLAHRGYEQYF. The full variable domain, rest sourced from reference TRBV5-6 and TRBJ2-7, is DAGVTQSPTHLIKTRGQQVTLRCSPKSGHDTVSWYQQALGQGPQFIFQYYEEEERQRGNFPDRFSGHQFPNYSSELNVNALLLGDSALYLCASSLAHRGYEQYFGPGTRLTVT.

The V call is TRBV4-1, the J call TRBJ2-7; D might be TRBD1 or TRBD2, each matching 5 bases. The CDR3 runs to 15 residues. From germline, CDR1 is MGHRA and CDR2 YSYEKL. Trimming left V 1 base short and J 4 bases short, with 14 bases between. CDR3 DNA: TGCGCCAGCAGCCAAGTTGGGGGTACCTTGTACGAGCAGTACTTC. Translated: CASSQVGGTLYEQYF.

This clone occurred many times. This chain connects TRBV19 to TRBJ2-7; TRBD1 matches at 7 bases. From germline, CDR1 is LNHDA and CDR2 SQIVND (reference sequence). Unmatched junction bases numbered 7, after V lost 6 bases and J lost 2 bases. This CDR3 is built from 14 residues. In DNA form, the CDR3 reads TGTGCCAGTAGCCTAACCGACAGGGCCTACGAGCAGTACTTC. Translating it yields CASSLTDRAYEQYF.

The CDR3 DNA reads TGTGCCAGCAGTAAACACTCCGGGGTAGGCTACACCTTC. As protein: CASSKHSGVGYTF. The rearrangement joins TRBV13 to TRBJ1-2; D ambiguous. The germline V gene has CDR1 PRHDT and CDR2 FYEKMQ (reference sequence). The CDR3 contains 13 residues. V lost 6 bases, J lost 8 bases, and 16 bases lay in between.

The rearrangement links TRBV4-1 to TRBJ2-3; D unresolved. Germline assignment: CDR1 MGHRA and CDR2 YSYEKL. This CDR3 has 15 amino acids. The V end was cut by 3 bases, the J end by 0 bases, with 10 bases between. The CDR3 sequence is CASSQISLSTDTQYF. In DNA, the CDR3 is TGCGCCAGCAGCCAGATCTCCCTAAGCACAGATACGCAGTATTTT.

The gene calls are TRBV27 and TRBJ2-1; possibly TRBD1 for D (6 bases). The CDR3 spans 14 residues. Trimming stripped 2 bases from V and 3 bases from J, with 8 bases between. Per germline, CDR1 MNHEY and CDR2 SMNVEV (reference sequence). CDR3 loop: CASSLVGGYNEQFF. The CDR3 region has the DNA TGTGCCAGCAGTTTAGTAGGGGGCTACAATGAGCAGTTCTTC.

The chain uses TRBV7-9 and TRBJ2-3; no firm D call. Germline values: CDR1 SEHNR, CDR2 FQNEAQ (reference sequence). The CDR3 length is 15 residues. The V and J ends lost 3 bases and 5 bases respectively, with 15 bases between them. The CDR3 DNA is TGTGCCAGCAGCTTGGGCTGGAGTGGCGGAGATACGCAGTATTTT. This translates into CASSLGWSGGDTQYF.

The chain couples TRBV4-3 to TRBJ1-2; tentatively, D is TRBD1 (5 bases). In germline, CDR1 is LGHNA, CDR2 YSLEER. V was shortened by 0 bases and J by 8 bases, with 19 bases between the two germline ends. The CDR3 has 16 residues. This CDR3 reads CASSQDRLGQTDGYTF. The CDR3 DNA reads TGCGCCAGCAGCCAAGATAGGCTCGGACAAACGGACGGCTACACCTTC.

Concerning this clone itself: This specimen includes other DNA sequences encoding the same CDR3. The chain couples TRBV7-9 to TRBJ2-5; D may be TRBD1 (6 bases). The CDR3 is 14 amino acids. CDR1 is SEHNR and CDR2 is FQNEAQ in the germline V gene (reference sequence). V was clipped by 0 bases and J by 2 bases, with 7 bases between them. The CDR3 is CASSLAGGQETQYF. The DNA of the CDR3 is TGTGCCAGCAGCTTAGCAGGGGGACAAGAGACCCAGTACTTC.

The rearrangement joins TRBV2 to TRBJ1-6; possibly TRBD1 for D (5 bases). CDR1 is SNHLY and CDR2 is FYNNEI in the germline V gene. There are 12 residues in the CDR3. V lost 4 bases to trimming and J lost 7 bases, with 5 bases between them. The CDR3, as DNA: TGTGCCAGCAGTGGGGGGAATTCACCCCTCCACTTT. Translation gives CASSGGNSPLHF.

The V call is TRBV10-3, the J call TRBJ2-3; D is ambiguous. This CDR3 contains 12 residues. Germline V CDR1 and CDR2: ENHRY, SYGVKD. Trimming took off 2 bases at V and 4 bases at J, with 4 bases between the two ends. This CDR3 reads CAISEGADTQYF. CDR3 sequence (DNA): TGTGCCATCAGTGAGGGGGCAGATACGCAGTATTTT.

V is TRBV7-8 and J is TRBJ2-3; the match to TRBD2 covers 8 bases. Looked up from germline, CDR1 is SGHVS and CDR2 is FQNEAQ. This CDR3 contains 16 residues. V shed 3 bases and J 2 bases; nucleotides not matched to a gene: 7. The chain's CDR3 is CASSLGAGGHTDTQYF. CDR3 DNA: TGTGCCAGCAGCTTGGGTGCGGGGGGCCACACAGATACGCAGTATTTT.

This clone was found a few times. The chain uses TRBV7-9 and TRBJ2-7; unclear D gene. Germline V gene data show CDR1 as SEHNR and CDR2 as FQNEAQ (reference sequence). Trimming stripped 5 bases from V and 2 bases from J, with 13 bases between. The CDR3 is 14 residues long. CDR3 amino acids: CASSPRWPPYEQYF. The CDR3 DNA sequence: TGTGCCAGCAGCCCGCGGTGGCCTCCCTACGAGCAGTACTTC.

CDR3 DNA: TGCAGCGTTGAAGTCGGCGGAGATAGCTCCTACAATGAGCAGTTCTTC. It is translated as CSVEVGGDSSYNEQFF. The rearrangement joins TRBV29-1 to TRBJ2-1; D gene ambiguous. Per the germline V gene, CDR1 is SQVTM and CDR2 is ANQGSEA. Trimming removed 1 base from V and 0 bases from J, with 13 bases in between. The CDR3 runs 16 residues.

The chain employs TRBV5-1 and TRBJ1-1; TRBD1 agrees at 7 bases. J was trimmed by 7 bases and V by 0 bases; bases with no gene match: 6. Germline loops: CDR1 SGHRS, CDR2 YFSETQ. This CDR3 region has 14 residues. The CDR3 DNA reads TGCGCCAGCAGCTTGGCCACAGGGGTGAGTGAAGCTTTCTTT. The encoded protein is CASSLATGVSEAFF. Complete variable domain (other parts from reference TRBV5-1 and TRBJ1-1): KAGVTQTPRYLIKTRGQQVTLSCSPISGHRSVSWYQQTPGQGLQFLFEYFSETQRNKGNFPGRFSGRQFSNSRSEMNVSTLELGDSALYLCASSLATGVSEAFFGQGTRLTVV.

The V and J genes are TRBV4-3 and TRBJ2-5; 10 bases match TRBD2. This CDR3 has 16 amino acids. The germline gives CDR1 LGHNA, CDR2 YSLEER. After removal of 0 bases from V and 5 bases from J, the junction contained 6 bases not matched to a gene. As DNA, the CDR3 is TGCGCCAGCAGCCAAGATAGGGTGACTAGCGGGGAGACCCAGTACTTC. Amino acid sequence: CASSQDRVTSGETQYF.

The rearrangement uses TRBV10-3 and TRBJ2-1, with unresolved D. V was trimmed by 3 bases and J by 10 bases, leaving 13 bases between them. Looked up from germline, CDR1 is ENHRY and CDR2 is SYGVKD. The CDR3 is 13 residues long. CDR3 residues: CAISDREASEQFF. Written as DNA, the CDR3 is TGTGCCATCAGTGACAGAGAAGCCTCAGAGCAGTTCTTC.